This T cell receptor beta chain was recovered during a study of CD8 T cells in Susac syndrome. Germline V gene data show CDR1 as SGHTA and CDR2 as FQGTGA. Trimming stripped 5 bases from V and 2 bases from J, with 13 bases between. The CDR3 sequence is 15 residues long. With random hexamers, roughly 0.45 to 1 ug RNA was reverse transcribed. From the immunoSEQ multiplex PCR reads, TCRdb called clonotypes with MiXCR, one entry per CDR3 protein. The sample holds more than 150,000 distinct CDR3 sequences, about 95% seen once. The sample taken for sequencing was CD4+ T cells from PBMCs. The sequence was obtained from a human donor with Susac syndrome. J is TRBJ2-1 and V is TRBV7-3; TRBD1 or TRBD2 may be the D gene (5 bases each). This chain's CDR3 is CASSPLGAAYNEQFF. CDR3 DNA sequence: TGTGCCAGCAGCCCTCTCGGGGCAGCCTACAATGAGCAGTTCTTC.